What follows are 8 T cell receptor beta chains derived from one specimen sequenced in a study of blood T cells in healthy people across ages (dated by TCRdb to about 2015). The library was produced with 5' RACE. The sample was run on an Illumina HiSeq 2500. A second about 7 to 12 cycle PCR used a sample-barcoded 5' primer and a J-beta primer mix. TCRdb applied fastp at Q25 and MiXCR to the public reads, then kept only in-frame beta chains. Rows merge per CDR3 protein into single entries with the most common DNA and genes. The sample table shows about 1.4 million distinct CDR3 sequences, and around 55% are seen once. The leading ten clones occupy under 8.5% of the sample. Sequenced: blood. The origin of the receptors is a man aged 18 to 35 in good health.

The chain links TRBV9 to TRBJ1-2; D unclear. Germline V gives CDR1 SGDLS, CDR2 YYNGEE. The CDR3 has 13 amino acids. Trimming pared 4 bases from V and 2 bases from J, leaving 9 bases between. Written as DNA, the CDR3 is TGTGCCAGCAGCATCCGCGGCAACTATGGCTACACCTTC. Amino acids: CASSIRGNYGYTF.

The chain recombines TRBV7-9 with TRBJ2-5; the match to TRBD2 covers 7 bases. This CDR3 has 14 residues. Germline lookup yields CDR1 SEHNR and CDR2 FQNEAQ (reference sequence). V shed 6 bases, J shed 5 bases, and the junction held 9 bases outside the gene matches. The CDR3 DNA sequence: TGTGCCAGCAGTGTCGGCGCGGGAGAGGAGACCCAGTACTTC. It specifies CASSVGAGEETQYF.

The CDR3 here is CASSLGGVVYNEQYF. The DNA for the CDR3 is TGTGCCAGCAGCTTAGGAGGGGTCGTCTACAATGAGCAGTACTTC. This chain uses TRBV11-2 with TRBJ2-1; D assignment may be TRBD1 or TRBD2 (5 bases each). Judging by the DNA end, TRBJ2-7 fits better; the J call may be wrong. The CDR3 length is 15 residues. Germline CDR1 reads SGHAT; CDR2 reads FQNNGV.

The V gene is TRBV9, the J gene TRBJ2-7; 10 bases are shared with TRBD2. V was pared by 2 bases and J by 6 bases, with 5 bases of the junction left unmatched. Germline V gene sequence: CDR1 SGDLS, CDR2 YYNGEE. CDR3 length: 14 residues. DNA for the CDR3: TGTGCCAGCAGCGTTAGCGGGGGGCCTACCGAGCAGTACTTC. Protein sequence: CASSVSGGPTEQYF.

The CDR3: CASSLSFPDTQYF. The CDR3 nucleotides read TGTGCCAGCAGTTTATCTTTCCCAGATACGCAGTATTTT. The chain uses TRBV27 and TRBJ2-3; D remains unclear. Trimming cost V 0 bases and J 4 bases, with 5 bases left between them. CDR3 length equals 13 residues. The V gene's germline CDR1 is MNHEY and CDR2 SMNVEV (reference sequence).

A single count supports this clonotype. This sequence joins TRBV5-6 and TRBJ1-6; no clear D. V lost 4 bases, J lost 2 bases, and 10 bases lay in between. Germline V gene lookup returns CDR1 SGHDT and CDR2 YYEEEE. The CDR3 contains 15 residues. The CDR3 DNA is TGTGCCAGCAGCGCTATAAACCCCTATAATTCACCCCTCCACTTT. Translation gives CASSAINPYNSPLHF.

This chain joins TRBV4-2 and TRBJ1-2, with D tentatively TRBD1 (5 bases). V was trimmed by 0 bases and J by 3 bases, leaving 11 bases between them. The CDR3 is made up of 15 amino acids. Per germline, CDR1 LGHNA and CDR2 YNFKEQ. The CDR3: CASSQDLLGDYGYTF. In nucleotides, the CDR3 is TGTGCCAGCAGCCAAGATCTGTTAGGGGACTATGGCTACACCTTC.

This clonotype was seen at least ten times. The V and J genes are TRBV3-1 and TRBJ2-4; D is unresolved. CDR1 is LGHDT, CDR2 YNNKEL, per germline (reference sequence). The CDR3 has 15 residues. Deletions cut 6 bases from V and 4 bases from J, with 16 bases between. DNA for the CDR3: TGTGCCAGCAGTATTGTGTACGCCAGTAAAAACATTCAGTACTTC. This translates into CASSIVYASKNIQYF.